Listed below are T cell receptor beta chains from one sample, sequenced in a study of cytomegalovirus exposure and HLA in healthy donors. Data came from immunoSEQ multiplex PCR; TCRdb stores just in-frame clones and leaves some out. The data hold tens of thousands of clones, with around 97% observed a single time. Sequences were obtained from PBMCs. The receptors shown here come from a woman aged 18-29 years in good health and CMV-seropositive. CDR3s include the opening cysteine and the closing phenylalanine or tryptophan. A D gene is named only where the DNA matches it firmly. For some rows the clone size is stated as once, few or many, or as a class when expanded; others skip it.

>-|-|TRBJ2-3|TRBV5-1
TGCGCCAGCAGCTTGGCCAATCCAGATACGCAGTATTTT
CASSLANPDTQYF
>-|-|TRBJ1-5|TRBV5-5
TGTGCCAGCAGCCTAGAGGGAGGATTTGGGCGAAATCAGCCCCAGCATTTT
CASSLEGGFGRNQPQHF
>TRBD1|-|TRBJ2-7|TRBV30
TGTGCCTGCCAGACAGGGGACTCCTACGAGCAGTACTTC
CACQTGDSYEQYF
>TRBD2|-|TRBJ2-7|TRBV29-1
TGCAGCGTTGGACTAGCGGGGGAATCCTACGAGCAGTACTTC
CSVGLAGESYEQYF
>TRBD1|-|TRBJ2-2|TRBV7-9
TGTGCCAGCAGAAGAGCACAGGGGAGAGCCGGGGAGCTGTTTTTT
CASRRAQGRAGELFF
>TRBD1|-|TRBJ1-2|TRBV5-4
TGTGCCAGCAGCATAAGGGACAGACTACTTTATGGCTACACCTTC
CASSIRDRLLYGYTF
>-|-|TRBJ2-3|TRBV13
TGTGCCAGCACCCCACGGAGGGGAGAGAGGAGCACAGATACGCAGTATTTT
CASTPRRGERSTDTQYF
>TRBD1|-|TRBJ1-2|TRBV27
TGTGCCAGCAGTGAAAAACAGGGGCGAGGCGTGGTATTCGGCTACACCTTC
CASSEKQGRGVVFGYTF
>TRBD1|-|TRBJ2-2|TRBV14
TGTGCCAGCAGCCGGGACAGGGCTTACTCCGGGGAGCTGTTTTTT
CASSRDRAYSGELFF
>TRBD2|once|TRBJ2-7|TRBV15
TGTGCCACCAGCAGGAGCGGGAGTGAGTCCTACGAGCAGTACTTC
CATSRSGSESYEQYF